The 8 T cell receptor beta chains below come from one sample, sequenced in a study of shared clonotypes between healthy human individuals. Clones were read by immunoSEQ multiplex PCR, and TCRdb kept only the in-frame ones, dropping some. The sample yields more than 2 million clones, 90% to 97% seen once. The sequencing input was naive CD4+ T cells sorted from blood. Subset given: CD45RA+ positively selected. These receptors originate from a man aged 18 to 30 in good health.

The rearrangement joins TRBV4-1 to TRBJ2-1, with 12 bases matching TRBD2. The junction had 11 bases not matched to a gene; V was cut back by 1 base and J by 7 bases. Germline V gene data show CDR1 as MGHRA and CDR2 as YSYEKL. The CDR3 contains 18 residues. DNA of the CDR3: TGCGCCAGCAGCCAAGGTCTAGCGGGAGGGCCTGATCGAAATGAGCAGTTCTTC. It encodes CASSQGLAGGPDRNEQFF.

The chain couples TRBV6-5 to TRBJ2-5, with D tentatively TRBD1 (6 bases). The CDR3 covers 13 residues. V was pared by 5 bases and J by 5 bases, with 12 bases between. CDR1 MNHEY and CDR2 SVGAGI come from the germline V gene. The CDR3 loop reads CASSGGLWETQYF. CDR3 nucleotide sequence: TGTGCCAGCAGTGGGGGCCTATGGGAGACCCAGTACTTC.

As regards this clone: An end of the junction differs from the germline gene, which may be a read error. Other DNA sequences in the same sample also yield this CDR3. The V call is TRBV7-9, the J call TRBJ1-4, with D possibly being TRBD1 (6 bases). The CDR3 is 14 amino acids. CDR1 SEHNR and CDR2 FQNEAQ come from the germline V gene (reference sequence). The CDR3 here is CASSLGGTNEKLFF. For the CDR3, the DNA is TGTGCCAGCAGTTTAGGGGGAACTAATGAAAAACTGTTTTTT.

V is TRBV19 and J is TRBJ2-2, with a possible D match to TRBD2 (7 bases). This CDR3 contains 15 residues. Germline V CDR1 and CDR2: LNHDA, SQIVND (reference sequence). V was cut by 7 bases and J by 2 bases, with 14 bases left in between. CDR3 DNA: TGTGCCAGTACCCAGGGGACTACTAACACCGGGGAGCTGTTTTTT. This gives the protein CASTQGTTNTGELFF.

The genes are TRBV5-8 and TRBJ1-1, with D perhaps matching TRBD1 (5 bases). This CDR3 is 13 amino acids long. Trimming stripped 4 bases from V and 5 bases from J, with 12 bases between. Germline assignment: CDR1 SGHTS and CDR2 YDEGEE. CDR3 protein: CASSITWGTEAFF. The CDR3 DNA sequence: TGTGCCAGCAGCATAACCTGGGGGACTGAAGCTTTCTTT.

This clone has only a few counts. The rearrangement links TRBV6-1 to TRBJ1-1; D may be TRBD1 (5 bases). Germline CDR1 and CDR2: MNHNS and SASEGT. Trimming stripped 4 bases from V and 4 bases from J, with 10 bases between. The CDR3 runs to 13 residues. Here the CDR3 reads CASSAQGGTEAFF. The CDR3 nucleotides are TGTGCCAGCAGTGCCCAGGGAGGCACTGAAGCTTTCTTT.

On this clone: Within the sample, other DNA sequences also encode this same CDR3. This sequence joins TRBV10-3 and TRBJ1-2; no reliable D call. Germline CDR1 reads ENHRY; CDR2 reads SYGVKD. V was cut by 0 bases and J by 3 bases, with 5 bases left in between. CDR3 length equals 13 residues. The CDR3 sequence: CAISESTDYGYTF. The DNA of the CDR3 is TGTGCCATCAGTGAGTCCACAGACTATGGCTACACCTTC.

This chain links TRBV6-5 with TRBJ2-2; D unclear. The germline gives CDR1 MNHEY, CDR2 SVGAGI. The length of the CDR3 is 12 residues. The CDR3 DNA reads as TGTGCTCACTTGCGCTTCTCCGGGGAGCTGTTTTTT. Translating gives CAHLRFSGELFF.